These T cell receptor beta chains were read from a single sample in a study of PD-L1 blockade in urothelial cancer. Sequenced by immunoSEQ multiplex PCR; TCRdb stores in-frame clones only, minus some. Here the sample spans fewer than 55,000 clones, almost 85% being singletons. The sequences come from PBMCs, collected around atezolizumab (anti-PD-L1) treatment. The receptors derive from a man aged 70 or older with urothelial cancer. Both conserved end residues are trimmed from each CDR3.

CDR3: ASSAGGGTGELF
J: TRBJ2-2
V: TRBV28
length: 12

CDR3: ASSISGSGYTDTQY
J: TRBJ2-3
V: TRBV19
length: 14

CDR3: ASSYSRTGANVLT
J: TRBJ2-6
V: TRBV6-5
length: 13

CDR3: SVEDGGRQETQY
J: TRBJ2-5
V: TRBV29-1
length: 12

CDR3: ASSWRGSLGEQY
J: TRBJ2-7
V: TRBV27
length: 12

CDR3: ASSPLTGRSESNYGYT
J: TRBJ1-2
V: TRBV9
length: 16

CDR3: ASSGDRVKPQH
J: TRBJ1-5
V: TRBV28
length: 11

CDR3: ASSPQGLAGGETQY
J: TRBJ2-5
V: TRBV11-2
length: 14

CDR3: ASSQRQGART
J: TRBJ1-2
V: TRBV28
length: 10

CDR3: SAQTEPQETQY
J: TRBJ2-5
V: TRBV29-1
length: 11

CDR3: ASSPRRSYNEQF
J: TRBJ2-1
V: TRBV7-2
length: 12

CDR3: ASSPPGGPDTQY
J: TRBJ2-3
V: TRBV6-6
length: 12

CDR3: ASTRAQGAYEQY
J: TRBJ2-7
V: TRBV6-1
length: 12

CDR3: ASSPLGLSTDTQY
J: TRBJ2-3
V: TRBV2
length: 13

CDR3: AISEPQTGSYEQY
J: TRBJ2-7
V: TRBV10-3
length: 13

CDR3: ASKFLGQAGVEAF
J: TRBJ1-1
V: TRBV2
length: 13

CDR3: AISEGPTSGSYEQY
J: TRBJ2-7
V: TRBV10-3
length: 14

CDR3: ASSRTSGSSYNEQF
J: TRBJ2-1
V: TRBV7-6
length: 14

CDR3: ASSELGQGTYGYT
J: TRBJ1-2
V: TRBV2
length: 13

CDR3: ASSLERGGLNTQY
J: TRBJ2-3
V: TRBV7-2
length: 13

CDR3: ASSTRQGGETQY
J: TRBJ2-5
V: TRBV6-6
length: 12

CDR3: ASSFRDTSTDTQY
J: TRBJ2-3
V: TRBV9
length: 13